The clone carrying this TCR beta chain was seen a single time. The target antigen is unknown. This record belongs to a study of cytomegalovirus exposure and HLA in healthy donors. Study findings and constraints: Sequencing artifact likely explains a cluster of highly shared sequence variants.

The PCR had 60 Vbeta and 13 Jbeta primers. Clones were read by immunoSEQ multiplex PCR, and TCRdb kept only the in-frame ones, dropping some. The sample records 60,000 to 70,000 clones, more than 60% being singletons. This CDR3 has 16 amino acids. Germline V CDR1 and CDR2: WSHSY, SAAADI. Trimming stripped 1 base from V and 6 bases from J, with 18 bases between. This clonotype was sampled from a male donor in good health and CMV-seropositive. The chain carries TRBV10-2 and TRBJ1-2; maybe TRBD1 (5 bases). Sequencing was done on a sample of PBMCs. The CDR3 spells CASSELVQGFQNGYTF. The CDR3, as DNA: TGCGCCAGCAGTGAGTTGGTCCAGGGATTTCAGAATGGCTACACCTTC.